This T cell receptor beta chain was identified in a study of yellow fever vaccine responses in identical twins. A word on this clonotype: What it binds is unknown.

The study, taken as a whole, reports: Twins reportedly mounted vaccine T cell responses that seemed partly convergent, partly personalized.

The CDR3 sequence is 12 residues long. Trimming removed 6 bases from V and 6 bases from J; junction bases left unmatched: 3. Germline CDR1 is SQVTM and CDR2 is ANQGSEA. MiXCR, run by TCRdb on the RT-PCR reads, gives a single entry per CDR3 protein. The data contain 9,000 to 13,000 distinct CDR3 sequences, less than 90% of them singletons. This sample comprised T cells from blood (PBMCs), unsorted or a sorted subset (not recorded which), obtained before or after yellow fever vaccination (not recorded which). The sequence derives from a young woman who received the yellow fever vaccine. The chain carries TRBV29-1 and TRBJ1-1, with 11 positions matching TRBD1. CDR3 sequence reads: CSVGQGAAEAFF. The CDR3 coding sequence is TGCAGCGTCGGACAGGGGGCGGCTGAAGCTTTCTTT.